What follows is one TCR beta chain and its context. This sample is part of a study of neurological immune-mediated disorders. Over 160 million TCR-beta sequences, together covering 15-18 subjects, were produced by every individual sequencing run that was carried out. MiXCR was run by TCRdb on the 5' RACE reads, yielding one entry per CDR3 protein. The repertoire holds 70,000 to 90,000 distinct CDR3 sequences, with nearly 6% as singletons. Described time point: longitudinal time-point 2. The CDR3 is made up of 15 amino acids. CDR1 and CDR2 (germline): MRHNA, SNTAGT. Losses at the gene ends were 3 bases for V and 1 base for J; bases not matched to a gene: 4.

Sequences were obtained from PBMCs. This sequence was found in a woman aged 55-69 years with multiple sclerosis. The genes are TRBV6-4 and TRBJ1-1, with 8 bases aligning to TRBD1. CDR3 residues: CASSDGTGRNTEAFF. Written as DNA, the CDR3 is TGTGCCAGCAGTGATGGGACAGGACGGAACACTGAAGCTTTCTTT.